This TCR beta chain was sequenced in a study of T cell repertoires in cytomegalovirus infection. Study-level background: Indicated by public TCR beta signatures were CMV infection and matching HLA type.

The trim removed 3 bases at V and 5 bases at J, leaving 11 bases unmatched. Per the germline V gene, CDR1 is SGHTA and CDR2 is FQGNSA. This CDR3 region has 17 residues. This clonotype has just a few counts. Its antigen is unknown. TCRdb re-derived calls from the reads in MiXCR, one entry per CDR3 protein. The sample yields some 160,000 distinct CDR3 sequences, 17% seen once. Whole-study results and caveats: Ex vivo, HLA-C-restricted CMV-specific TCR beta clonotypes prevailed over the rest of the response. CMV carriers having the relevant HLA were flagged by cumulative public TCR beta family frequency.

This chain joins TRBV7-2 and TRBJ1-4; 8 bases agree with TRBD1. The sequenced material came from CD8+ T cells from PBMCs. This sequence was found in a human donor in good health (CMV status not recorded). Some clones in this sample may be carry-over from other donors' samples. The CDR3 loop reads CASSFRGGDRINEKLFF. DNA of the CDR3: TGTGCCAGCAGCTTCCGGGGGGGGGACAGGATAAATGAAAAACTGTTTTTT.